Below, 27 T cell receptor beta chains from the same sample are listed, as sequenced in a study of cytomegalovirus exposure and HLA in healthy donors. With 60 Vbeta and 13 Jbeta primers, the PCR was carried out. The assay was immunoSEQ multiplex PCR, and TCRdb's table has in-frame clones only and misses some. Of approximately 110,000 clones listed, about three quarters are singletons. The sequenced sample consisted of PBMCs. All receptors derive from an older woman in good health and CMV-seropositive.

The CDR3 sequence is CASSLDRDEQYF. The DNA for the CDR3 is TGTGCCAGCAGCTTGGACAGGGACGAGCAGTACTTC. This chain uses TRBV5-7 with TRBJ2-7; D is perhaps TRBD1 (6 bases). Being an ORF, TRBV5-7 has a function that is uncertain. The CDR3 totals 12 residues. V shed 0 bases and J shed 5 bases, with 6 bases lying between them.

The V gene is TRBV6-1, the J gene TRBJ2-1; TRBD1 might be the D (5 bases). The CDR3 length is 16 residues. Germline V gene sequence: CDR1 MNHNS, CDR2 SASEGT. Trimming removed 4 bases from V and 5 bases from J, with 18 bases in between. The chain's CDR3 is CASSVQPVGQNNEQFF. In DNA form, the CDR3 reads TGTGCCAGCAGTGTGCAGCCTGTGGGGCAGAACAATGAGCAGTTCTTC.

This chain's CDR3 is CASSQTGQLSNYGYTF. As DNA, the CDR3 is TGTGCCAGCAGCCAGACAGGACAGCTATCTAACTATGGCTACACCTTC. This chain links TRBV7-2 with TRBJ1-2; TRBD1 is a possible D gene (6 bases). Germline V gene lookup returns CDR1 SGHTA and CDR2 FQGNSA. The ends were cut back, 5 bases at V and 0 bases at J, with 16 bases in the middle. The CDR3 is 16 amino acids.

V usage is TRBV2 and J usage is TRBJ1-1, with TRBD1 identical over 10 bases. From germline, CDR1 is SNHLY and CDR2 FYNNEI. The CDR3 has 16 residues. The V segment lost 6 bases and the J segment 0 bases; nucleotides outside the gene matches: 7. CDR3: CASRRQGASVNTEAFF. The DNA for the CDR3 is TGTGCCAGCAGGCGACAGGGGGCGTCTGTGAACACTGAAGCTTTCTTT. The full variable domain, its missing parts supplied by reference TRBV2 and TRBJ1-1, is EPEVTQTPSHQVTQMGQEVILRCVPISNHLYFYWYRQILGQKVEFLVSFYNNEISEKSEIFDDQFSVERPDGSNFTLKIRSTKLEDSAMYFCASRRQGASVNTEAFFGQGTRLTVV.

The chain is built from TRBV27 and TRBJ2-7; 11 bases align to TRBD1. This CDR3 has 16 residues. Germline values: CDR1 MNHEY, CDR2 SMNVEV (reference sequence). V trimming: 6 bases; J trimming: 5 bases; junction bases outside the gene matches: 12. CDR3 loop: CASRPPGTGGRDEQYF. The CDR3 DNA reads TGTGCCAGCAGGCCCCCGGGGACAGGGGGTCGGGACGAGCAGTACTTC.

The chain combines TRBV16 with TRBJ1-1, with TRBD1 matching over 7 bases. The CDR3 spans 14 residues. Germline CDR1 reads KGHSY; CDR2 reads FQNENV. After removal of 4 bases from V and 1 base from J, the junction contained 3 bases not matched to a gene. CDR3 loop: CASSPRTGNTEAFF. The CDR3 DNA sequence: TGTGCCAGCAGCCCCCGGACAGGGAACACTGAAGCTTTCTTT.

The V gene is TRBV6-5, the J gene TRBJ1-3, with unresolved D. Trimming removed 4 bases at V and 4 bases at J, with 11 bases between. The germline CDR1 and CDR2 sequences are MNHEY and SVGAGI. The length of the CDR3 is 14 residues. CDR3 coding DNA: TGTGCCAGCAGTTCCACCTCGGGGGGAAACACCATATATTTT. As protein: CASSSTSGGNTIYF.

The chain links TRBV30 to TRBJ1-2; 8 nucleotides match TRBD1. The CDR3 length is 15 residues. The germline gives CDR1 GTSNPN, CDR2 SVGIG (reference sequence). Trimming cost V 3 bases and J 4 bases; bases outside gene matches: 10. Written as DNA, the CDR3 is TGTGCCTGGAGGATTCCGGGACAGGACTTCTATGGCTACACCTTC. It yields the protein CAWRIPGQDFYGYTF.

This rearrangement joins TRBV11-2 to TRBJ2-2, with D perhaps TRBD2 (5 bases). With 4 bases removed from V and 5 bases from J, the gap between germline ends came to 11 bases. Germline loops: CDR1 SGHAT, CDR2 FQNNGV. CDR3 length equals 14 residues. CDR3 in DNA: TGTGCCAGCAGCTCCCGGACGGGAACCGGGGAGCTGTTTTTT. This translates into CASSSRTGTGELFF.

This rearrangement joins TRBV7-9 to TRBJ2-7; 9 bases match TRBD2. The CDR3 totals 15 residues. After removal of 3 bases from V and 7 bases from J, the junction contained 10 bases not matched to a gene. Germline values: CDR1 SEHNR, CDR2 FQNEAQ (reference sequence). The CDR3 DNA reads as TGTGCCAGCAGCTTTAGCGGGGGCCCCCCGGGGGAGCAGTACTTC. Amino acid sequence: CASSFSGGPPGEQYF. The variable domain in full, with the rest retrieved from reference TRBV7-9 and TRBJ2-7, is DTGVSQNPRHKITKRGQNVTFRCDPISEHNRLYWYRQTLGQGPEFLTYFQNEAQLEKSRLLSDRFSAERPKGSFSTLEIQRTEQGDSAMYLCASSFSGGPPGEQYFGPGTRLTVT.

This clone was counted once. At one end, the junction sequence differs from germline, possibly due to a read error. The chain uses TRBV7-9 and TRBJ2-5; D may be TRBD1 or TRBD2 (7 bases each). In germline, CDR1 is SEHNR, CDR2 FQNEAQ (reference sequence). The CDR3 has 14 amino acids. The CDR3 spells CSSSLAGGGETQYF. The CDR3 DNA reads as TGTTCCAGCAGCTTAGCAGGGGGGGGAGAGACCCAGTACTTC.

The rearrangement links TRBV5-1 to TRBJ2-7; possible D gene TRBD1, 6 bases. The CDR3 has 14 residues. Germline CDR1 is SGHRS and CDR2 is YFSETQ. Trimming stripped 4 bases from V and 1 base from J, with 12 bases between. CDR3 residues: CASSLRDKSYEQYF. CDR3 in DNA: TGCGCCAGCAGCCTCCGGGACAAGTCCTACGAGCAGTACTTC.

This clone occurred once. The chain couples TRBV5-1 to TRBJ2-5, with 7 bases aligning to TRBD1. Germline V gives CDR1 SGHRS, CDR2 YFSETQ. CDR3 length: 14 residues. V lost 2 bases and J lost 5; bases outside the gene matches: 6. The CDR3 DNA reads as TGCGCCAGCAGCTTTAGGGGGCAGGCGGAGACCCAGTACTTC. It is translated as CASSFRGQAETQYF. The variable domain in full, completed from reference TRBV5-1 and TRBJ2-5, reads KAGVTQTPRYLIKTRGQQVTLSCSPISGHRSVSWYQQTPGQGLQFLFEYFSETQRNKGNFPGRFSGRQFSNSRSEMNVSTLELGDSALYLCASSFRGQAETQYFGPGTRLLVL.

The chain is built from TRBV30 and TRBJ2-5, with D uncertain. This CDR3 is 13 amino acids long. V was shortened by 0 bases and J by 2 bases, with 7 bases between the two germline ends. From germline, CDR1 is GTSNPN and CDR2 SVGIG (reference sequence). CDR3 sequence reads: CAWSVGGQETQYF. CDR3 DNA: TGTGCCTGGAGTGTAGGCGGTCAAGAGACCCAGTACTTC.

The CDR3 here is CATSREGTEGADEKLFF. The CDR3 nucleotides read TGTGCCACCAGCAGAGAAGGGACAGAAGGCGCAGATGAAAAACTGTTTTTT. The chain is built from TRBV15 and TRBJ1-4; 7 nucleotides match TRBD1. This CDR3 region has 17 residues. Germline-derived CDR1 and CDR2 are LNHNV and YYDKDF (reference sequence). V lost 0 bases and J lost 6; bases outside the gene matches: 10.

This chain links TRBV5-4 with TRBJ2-5; D may be TRBD1 (5 bases). Germline V lookup: CDR1 SGHNT, CDR2 YYREEE (reference sequence). The CDR3 runs to 13 residues. The germline V and J ends were trimmed by 4 bases and 5 bases, with 12 bases remaining between them. CDR3 sequence reads: CASSLTSGETQYF. The CDR3 region has the DNA TGTGCCAGCAGCCTGACCTCAGGGGAGACCCAGTACTTC.

The chain has TRBV4-1 and TRBJ2-1; D possibly corresponds to TRBD2 (5 bases). Looked up from germline, CDR1 is MGHRA and CDR2 is YSYEKL. The length of the CDR3 is 15 residues. V was trimmed by 2 bases and J by 7 bases, leaving 15 bases between them. DNA for the CDR3: TGCGCCAGCAGCCAACCCTCGGCCCGGGGTAATGAGCAGTTCTTC. Translation gives CASSQPSARGNEQFF.

This clone was detected a few times. The chain links TRBV21-1 to TRBJ2-7; TRBD1 is taken as the D call from the table, unchecked against the DNA. TRBV21-1 is a recognized pseudogene. CDR3 length: 17 amino acids. The chain's CDR3 is CASSKDETGYPSYEQYF. The CDR3 bases are TGTGCCAGCAGCAAAGACGAGACAGGTTATCCCTCCTACGAGCAGTACTTC.

This clone was seen more than once but under ten times. The chain uses TRBV30 and TRBJ1-2; D unresolved. The CDR3 has 13 residues. Trimming cost V 0 bases and J 6 bases, with 11 bases left between them. Germline CDR1 is GTSNPN and CDR2 is SVGIG (reference sequence). The CDR3 region is CAWSVLYLHGYTF. In nucleotides, the CDR3 is TGTGCCTGGAGTGTACTGTACCTACATGGCTACACCTTC.

The rearrangement joins TRBV19 to TRBJ2-7; 13 nucleotides match TRBD2. Germline V CDR1 and CDR2: LNHDA, SQIVND (reference sequence). The CDR3 runs 17 residues. V dropped 1 base and J dropped 3; count of bases not matched to a gene: 6. The CDR3 sequence is CASSIGSGTSGDYEQYF. The CDR3 nucleotides read TGTGCCAGTAGTATAGGCTCAGGGACTAGCGGGGACTACGAGCAGTACTTC.

The rearrangement links TRBV5-1 to TRBJ1-3, with D possibly matching TRBD1 (6 bases). V was cut by 1 base and J by 3 bases, with 11 bases left in between. Germline-derived CDR1 and CDR2 are SGHRS and YFSETQ. The CDR3 loop spans 15 amino acids. The CDR3 DNA reads as TGCGCCAGCAGCTTGCAGGGGATGGGTGGAAACACCATATATTTT. Translating it yields CASSLQGMGGNTIYF.

This sequence joins TRBV10-3 and TRBJ1-2, with 7 positions matching TRBD1. V was clipped by 7 bases and J by 8 bases; unmatched bases: 10. This CDR3 has 13 amino acids. The germline V gene encodes CDR1 ENHRY and CDR2 SYGVKD. The CDR3 DNA sequence: TGTGCCATCAAAGGACAGGAAAAGGAGGGCTACACCTTC. It yields the protein CAIKGQEKEGYTF.

The chain recombines TRBV5-1 with TRBJ1-5, with D perhaps TRBD1 (5 bases). The CDR3 has 15 residues. V was pared by 4 bases and J by 4 bases, with 15 bases between. Germline values: CDR1 SGHRS, CDR2 YFSETQ. The CDR3 DNA sequence: TGCGCCAGCAGCGGGGGGGAGTCAGGGAATCAGCCCCAGCATTTT. Encoded protein: CASSGGESGNQPQHF.

This clone turned up a few times. This chain links TRBV6-5 with TRBJ2-6, with 7 bases that match TRBD2. J was trimmed by 2 bases and V by 2 bases; bases with no gene match: 3. The CDR3 consists of 16 residues. Looked up from germline, CDR1 is MNHEY and CDR2 is SVGAGI. DNA of the CDR3: TGTGCCAGCAGTTACGGTCGGGGGGCTGGGGCCAACGTCCTGACTTTC. Translation: CASSYGRGAGANVLTF.

The chain links TRBV11-2 to TRBJ1-3; D gene uncertain. V dropped 6 bases and J dropped 0 bases, with 12 bases sitting between them. CDR3 length: 15 amino acids. Germline CDR1 SGHAT, CDR2 FQNNGV. CDR3 sequence: CASRSGPRSGNTIYF. The CDR3 DNA sequence: TGTGCCAGCAGGTCAGGTCCCCGCTCTGGAAACACCATATATTTT.

The chain couples TRBV11-1 to TRBJ2-7; D is perhaps TRBD1 (5 bases). This CDR3 is built from 17 residues. Germline CDR1 is SGHAT and CDR2 is FQDESV (reference sequence). Trimming shortened V by 5 bases and J by 7 bases, and 27 bases separated the two germline ends. For the CDR3, the DNA is TGTGCCAGCAGCCAAACAGGTATAGGGTTAGGTTCTCGGGAGCAGTACTTC. This codes for CASSQTGIGLGSREQYF.

A remark on this clone: This specimen includes other DNA sequences encoding the same CDR3. The chain couples TRBV5-1 to TRBJ2-3; TRBD2 aligns across 11 bases. Per germline, CDR1 SGHRS and CDR2 YFSETQ. Trimming removed 0 bases from V and 4 bases from J; junction bases left unmatched: 1. The CDR3 spans 15 residues. DNA for the CDR3: TGCGCCAGCAGCTTGGGACTAGCGGGATCAGATACGCAGTATTTT. Translation gives CASSLGLAGSDTQYF. The variable domain in full, with the rest retrieved from reference TRBV5-1 and TRBJ2-3, is KAGVTQTPRYLIKTRGQQVTLSCSPISGHRSVSWYQQTPGQGLQFLFEYFSETQRNKGNFPGRFSGRQFSNSRSEMNVSTLELGDSALYLCASSLGLAGSDTQYFGPGTRLTVL.